The clone carrying this TCR beta chain was seen a handful of times. Measured with immunoSEQ multiplex PCR; TCRdb has only the in-frame clones, and not every one. The repertoire has approximately 21,000 clones, 75% to 85% of them found once; the top ten carry about 39%. Germline V gives CDR1 LNHDA, CDR2 SQIVND (reference sequence). This CDR3 comprises 13 residues. The V end lost 4 bases, the J end lost 7 bases, and 11 bases lay between the germline ends. As to treatment: randomized to nivolumab then ipilimumab (arm A) or the reverse (arm B). PBMC sorting kept live CD3+CD8+ cells without CD19 or CD56. The data belong to a study of sequential checkpoint blockade in melanoma. In the study overall: Arm A got nivolumab then ipilimumab; arm B the reverse, 1:1. Each arm's sequence ended with maintenance nivolumab.

The chain recombines TRBV19 with TRBJ1-5, with D possibly matching TRBD1 (5 bases). The sequence was collected from a human donor with melanoma. Specimen: CD8+ T cells sorted from blood (inferred from file names), collected from a patient given nivolumab and ipilimumab in sequence. CDR3 loop: CASSNQGSQPQHF. CDR3 sequence (DNA): TGTGCCAGTAGTAACCAGGGTAGCCAGCCCCAGCATTTT.